This entry features one TCR beta chain sequence. Study processing details: Amplification of reference gene primers was used by the study to estimate nucleated cell counts. Libraries were prepared by immunoSEQ multiplex PCR; TCRdb keeps only in-frame clonotypes and omits some of them. V, J and clone size derive from that table, while D and trimming were established from the DNA sequence. The sample includes 65,000 to 80,000 clones, more than 75% seen only once; the top ten take roughly 6.1%. J lost 5 bases, V lost 4 bases, and 10 bases had no gene match. There are 18 residues in the CDR3. Germline values: CDR1 SGHTA, CDR2 FQGTGA. This specimen comes from a study of blood T cell repertoires in COVID-19. Overall study context: Acute-phase and convalescent COVID-19 samples originated in the United States, Italy and Spain. T cells, B-cell-depleted T cells, or PBMCs supplied cDNA or gDNA.

The chain combines TRBV7-3 with TRBJ2-5; 16 positions agree with TRBD2. The TCR comes from a human donor in a cohort sampled during active COVID-19. Sequenced sample: peripheral blood. The chain's CDR3 is CASSYPGTSGGDRETQYF. The CDR3 DNA reads as TGTGCCAGCAGCTACCCCGGGACTAGCGGGGGGGATAGGGAGACCCAGTACTTC.